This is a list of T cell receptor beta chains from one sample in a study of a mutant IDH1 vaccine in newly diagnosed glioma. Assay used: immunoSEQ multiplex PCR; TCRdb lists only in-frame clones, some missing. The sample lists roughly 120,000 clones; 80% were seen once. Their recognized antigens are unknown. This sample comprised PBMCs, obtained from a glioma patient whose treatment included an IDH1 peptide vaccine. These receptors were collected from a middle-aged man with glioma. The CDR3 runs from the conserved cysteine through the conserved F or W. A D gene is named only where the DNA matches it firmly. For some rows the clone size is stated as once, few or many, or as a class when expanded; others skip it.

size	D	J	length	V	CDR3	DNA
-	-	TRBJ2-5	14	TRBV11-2	CASGMGTHQETQYF	TGTGCCAGCGGAATGGGGACCCACCAAGAGACCCAGTACTTC
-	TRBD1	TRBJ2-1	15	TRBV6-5	CASPWGTDSYNEQFF	TGTGCCAGCCCCTGGGGGACAGACTCCTACAATGAGCAGTTCTTC
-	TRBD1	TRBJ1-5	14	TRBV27	CASSKRTGVQPQHF	TGTGCCAGCAGTAAGAGGACAGGGGTACAGCCCCAGCATTTT
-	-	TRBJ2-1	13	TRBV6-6	CASSYSNRGGQFF	TGTGCCAGCAGTTACTCGAATCGGGGCGGGCAGTTCTTC
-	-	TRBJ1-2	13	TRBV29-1	CSVDDRSAYGYTF	TGCAGCGTTGATGACAGGTCTGCTTATGGCTACACCTTC
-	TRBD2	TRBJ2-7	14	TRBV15	CATSREAGSYEQYF	TGTGCCACCAGCAGAGAAGCGGGATCCTACGAGCAGTACTTC
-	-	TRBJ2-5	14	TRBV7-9	CASSLPGSEETQYF	TGTGCCAGCAGCTTACCAGGGTCGGAAGAGACCCAGTACTTC
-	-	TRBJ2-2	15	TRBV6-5	CASSYSRGGTGELFF	TGTGCCAGCAGTTACTCCAGGGGCGGCACCGGGGAGCTGTTTTTT
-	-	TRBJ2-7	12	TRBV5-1	CASSSQGFEQYF	TGCGCCAGCAGCTCTCAGGGATTCGAGCAGTACTTC
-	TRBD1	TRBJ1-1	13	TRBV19	CASTDRVGAEAFF	TGTGCCAGTACAGACAGGGTGGGCGCTGAAGCTTTCTTT
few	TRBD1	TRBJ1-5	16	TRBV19	CASRAGGTYSNQPQHF	TGTGCCAGTAGAGCAGGGGGGACGTATAGCAATCAGCCCCAGCATTTT
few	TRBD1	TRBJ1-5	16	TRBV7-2	CASSAGTGGNNQPQHF	TGTGCCAGCAGCGCCGGGACAGGGGGCAACAATCAGCCCCAGCATTTT
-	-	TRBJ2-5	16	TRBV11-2	CASSLGWGSRRETQYF	TGTGCCAGCAGCTTAGGGTGGGGTTCGCGGAGGGAGACCCAGTACTTC
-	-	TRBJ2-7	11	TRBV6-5	CASSLEYEQYF	TGTGCCAGCAGCCTAGAGTACGAGCAGTACTTC
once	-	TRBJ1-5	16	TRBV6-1	CASSEKLGQAYQPQHF	TGTGCCAGCAGTGAAAAACTGGGCCAGGCGTATCAGCCCCAGCATTTT
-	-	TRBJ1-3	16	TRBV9	CASSVGQMGSGNTIYF	TGTGCCAGCAGCGTAGGACAGATGGGCTCTGGAAACACCATATATTTT
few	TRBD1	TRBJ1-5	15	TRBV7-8	CASSLSRDRDQPQHF	TGTGCCAGCAGCCTGTCCCGGGACAGGGATCAGCCCCAGCATTTT
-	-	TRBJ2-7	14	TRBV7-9	CASSLVGSDYEQYF	TGTGCCAGCAGCTTAGTGGGCTCAGACTACGAGCAGTACTTC
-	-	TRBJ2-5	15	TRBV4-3	CASSQDIGSVETQYF	TGCGCCAGCAGCCAAGATATCGGCAGCGTAGAGACCCAGTACTTC
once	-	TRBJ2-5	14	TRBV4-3	CASSQAPRGETQYF	TGCGCCAGCAGCCAAGCCCCCCGAGGAGAGACCCAGTACTTC
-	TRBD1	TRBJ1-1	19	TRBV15	CATSRPFRQGVPHDTEAFF	TGTGCCACCAGCAGACCATTTAGACAGGGGGTCCCTCATGACACTGAAGCTTTCTTT
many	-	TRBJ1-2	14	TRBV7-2	CASSRAGGAYGYTF	TGTGCCAGCAGCCGAGCGGGGGGGGCCTATGGCTACACCTTC
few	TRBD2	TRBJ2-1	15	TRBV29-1	CSVAHRLAAYNEQFF	TGCAGCGTTGCCCACCGACTAGCGGCCTACAATGAGCAGTTCTTC
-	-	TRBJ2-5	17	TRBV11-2	CASSSAISGVGQETQYF	TGTGCCAGCAGCTCGGCTATCTCGGGGGTCGGACAAGAGACCCAGTACTTC
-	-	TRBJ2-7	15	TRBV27	CASSFVTPSSYEQYF	TGTGCCAGCAGTTTCGTGACGCCTAGTTCCTACGAGCAGTACTTC
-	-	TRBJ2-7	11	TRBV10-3	CAISQGSEQYF	TGTGCCATCAGTCAGGGGAGCGAGCAGTACTTC
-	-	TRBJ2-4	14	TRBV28	CASSFWGNKNIQYF	TGTGCCAGCAGTTTTTGGGGAAACAAAAACATTCAGTACTTC
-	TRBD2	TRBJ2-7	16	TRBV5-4	CASSLGASGGIYEQYF	TGTGCCAGCAGCTTGGGGGCTAGCGGGGGGATCTACGAGCAGTACTTC
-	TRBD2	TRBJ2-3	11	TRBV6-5	CASRSGRSQYF	TGTGCCAGCAGAAGCGGGAGAAGTCAGTATTTT
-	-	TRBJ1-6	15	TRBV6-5	CASSYSPVMGSPLHF	TGTGCCAGCAGTTACTCGCCAGTGATGGGATCACCCCTCCACTTT
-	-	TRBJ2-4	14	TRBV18	CASSPDGAKNIQYF	TGTGCCAGCTCACCCGACGGAGCCAAAAACATTCAGTACTTC
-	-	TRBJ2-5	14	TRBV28	CASSLTATQETQYF	TGTGCCAGCAGTTTGACAGCGACGCAAGAGACCCAGTACTTC
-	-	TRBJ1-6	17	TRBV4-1	CASSQGAGTAFNSPLHF	TGCGCCAGCAGCCAAGGTGCCGGGACGGCCTTTAATTCACCCCTCCACTTT
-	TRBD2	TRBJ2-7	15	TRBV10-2	CASRLPGLAGGEQYF	TGCGCCAGCAGACTCCCGGGACTAGCGGGAGGCGAGCAGTACTTC
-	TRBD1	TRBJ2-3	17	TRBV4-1	CASSQVGTGASTDTQYF	TGCGCCAGCAGCCAAGTGGGTACAGGGGCTAGCACAGATACGCAGTATTTT
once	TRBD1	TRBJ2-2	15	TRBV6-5	CASSTGGSYTGELFF	TGTGCCAGCAGTACAGGGGGCTCGTACACCGGGGAGCTGTTTTTT
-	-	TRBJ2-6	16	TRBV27	CASSLLGGTGANVLTF	TGTGCCAGCAGTTTATTAGGGGGGACCGGGGCCAACGTCCTGACTTTC
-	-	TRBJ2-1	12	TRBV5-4	CASSFGGNEQFF	TGTGCCAGCAGCTTTGGGGGCAATGAGCAGTTCTTC
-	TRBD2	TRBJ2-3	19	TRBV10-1	CASKRGLAGFENDTDTQYF	TGCGCCAGCAAACGAGGACTAGCGGGATTCGAAAACGACACAGATACGCAGTATTTT
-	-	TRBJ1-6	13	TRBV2	CASRDGEDSPLHF	TGTGCCAGCAGGGACGGAGAAGATTCACCCCTCCACTTT
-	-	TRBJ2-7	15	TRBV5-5	CASSLAEGGSGEQYF	TGTGCCAGCAGCTTGGCCGAAGGAGGCAGCGGCGAGCAGTACTTC
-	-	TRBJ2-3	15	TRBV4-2	CASSLTLGSTDTQYF	TGTGCCAGCAGCCTCACGTTGGGAAGCACAGATACGCAGTATTTT
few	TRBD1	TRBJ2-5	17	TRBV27	CASSLYTLTGSPGSQYF	TGTGCCAGCAGTTTATACACCCTGACAGGGTCCCCGGGAAGCCAGTACTTC
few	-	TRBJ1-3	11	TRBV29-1	CSGEVGNTIYF	TGCAGCGGCGAGGTTGGAAACACCATATATTTT
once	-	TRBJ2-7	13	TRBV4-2	CASSQKTAYEQYF	TGTGCCAGCAGCCAGAAGACAGCCTACGAGCAGTACTTC
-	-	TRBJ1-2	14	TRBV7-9	CASSPGERTYGYTF	TGTGCCAGCAGCCCCGGCGAGAGGACCTATGGCTACACCTTC